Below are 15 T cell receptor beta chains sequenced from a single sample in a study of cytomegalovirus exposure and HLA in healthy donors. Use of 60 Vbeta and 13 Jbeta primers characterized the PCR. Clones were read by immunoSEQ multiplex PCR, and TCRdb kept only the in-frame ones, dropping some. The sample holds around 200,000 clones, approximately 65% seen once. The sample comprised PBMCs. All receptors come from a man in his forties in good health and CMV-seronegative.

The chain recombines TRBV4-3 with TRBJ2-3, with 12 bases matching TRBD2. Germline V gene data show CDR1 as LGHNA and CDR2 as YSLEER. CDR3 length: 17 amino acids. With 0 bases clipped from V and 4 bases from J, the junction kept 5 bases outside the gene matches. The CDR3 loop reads CASSQETGLAGPDTQYF. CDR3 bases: TGCGCCAGCAGCCAAGAAACGGGACTAGCGGGTCCAGATACGCAGTATTTT.

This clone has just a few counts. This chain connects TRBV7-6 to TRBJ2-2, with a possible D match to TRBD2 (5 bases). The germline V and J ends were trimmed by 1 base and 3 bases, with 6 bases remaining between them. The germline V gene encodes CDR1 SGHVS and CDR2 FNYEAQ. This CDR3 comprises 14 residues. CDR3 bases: TGTGCCAGCAGCTTAGTGGGAGACACCGGGGAGCTGTTTTTT. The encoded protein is CASSLVGDTGELFF.

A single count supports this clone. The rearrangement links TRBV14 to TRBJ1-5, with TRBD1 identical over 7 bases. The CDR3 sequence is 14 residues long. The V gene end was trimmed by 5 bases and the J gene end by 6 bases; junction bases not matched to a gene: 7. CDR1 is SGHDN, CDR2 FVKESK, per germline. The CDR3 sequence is CASSTTGVGQPQHF. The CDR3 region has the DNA TGTGCCAGCAGCACTACAGGGGTCGGTCAGCCCCAGCATTTT.

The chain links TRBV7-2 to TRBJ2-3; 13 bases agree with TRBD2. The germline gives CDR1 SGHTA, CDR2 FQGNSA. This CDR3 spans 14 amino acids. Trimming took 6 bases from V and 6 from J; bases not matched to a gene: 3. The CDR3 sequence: CASRELAGGDTQYF. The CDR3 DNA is TGTGCCAGCAGGGAACTAGCGGGGGGGGATACGCAGTATTTT.

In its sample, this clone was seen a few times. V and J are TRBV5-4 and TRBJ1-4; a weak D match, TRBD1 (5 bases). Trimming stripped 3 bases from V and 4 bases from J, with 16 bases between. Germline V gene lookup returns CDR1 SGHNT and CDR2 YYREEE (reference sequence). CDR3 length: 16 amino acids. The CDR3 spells CASSSGGRGVNEKLFF. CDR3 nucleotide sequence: TGTGCCAGCAGCTCGGGGGGACGGGGAGTTAATGAAAAACTGTTTTTT.

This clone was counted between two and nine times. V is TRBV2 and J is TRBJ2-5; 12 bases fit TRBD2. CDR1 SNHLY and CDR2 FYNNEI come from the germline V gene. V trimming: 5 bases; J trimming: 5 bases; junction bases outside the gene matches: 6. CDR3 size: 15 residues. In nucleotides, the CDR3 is TGTGCCAGCAGTTCCCTAGCGGGAGGGTTTGAGACCCAGTACTTC. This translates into CASSSLAGGFETQYF.

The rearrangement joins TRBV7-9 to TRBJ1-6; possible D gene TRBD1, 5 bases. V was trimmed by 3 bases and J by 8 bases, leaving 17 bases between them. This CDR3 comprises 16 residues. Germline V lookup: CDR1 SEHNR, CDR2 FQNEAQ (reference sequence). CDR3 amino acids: CASSFVRVDSDSPLHF. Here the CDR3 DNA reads TGTGCCAGCAGCTTCGTCAGGGTCGATTCCGATTCACCCCTCCACTTT.

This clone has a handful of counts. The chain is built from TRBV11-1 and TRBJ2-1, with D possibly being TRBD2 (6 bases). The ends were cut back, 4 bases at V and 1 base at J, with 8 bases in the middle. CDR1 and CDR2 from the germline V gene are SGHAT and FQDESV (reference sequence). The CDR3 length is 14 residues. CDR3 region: CASSSGDSYNEQFF. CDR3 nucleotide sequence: TGTGCCAGCAGCTCGGGGGATTCCTACAATGAGCAGTTCTTC.

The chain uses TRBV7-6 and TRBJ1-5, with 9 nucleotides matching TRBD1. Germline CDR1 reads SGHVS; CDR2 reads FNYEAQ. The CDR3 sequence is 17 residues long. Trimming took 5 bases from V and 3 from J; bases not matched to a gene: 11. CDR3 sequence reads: CASSDTNRGPNNQPQHF. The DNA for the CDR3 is TGTGCCAGCAGCGATACAAACAGGGGGCCTAACAATCAGCCCCAGCATTTT.

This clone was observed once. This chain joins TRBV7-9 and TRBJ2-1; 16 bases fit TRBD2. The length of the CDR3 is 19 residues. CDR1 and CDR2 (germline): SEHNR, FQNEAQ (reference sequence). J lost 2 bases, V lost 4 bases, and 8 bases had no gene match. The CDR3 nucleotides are TGTGCCAGCAGCTCGGACCCGGGACTAGCGGGGGGGGCCTACAATGAGCAGTTCTTC. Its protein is CASSSDPGLAGGAYNEQFF.

CDR3 nucleotide sequence: TGCGCCAGCAGCCCAGGGAGGGGGAATCAGCCCCAGCATTTT. This codes for CASSPGRGNQPQHF. The chain combines TRBV4-1 with TRBJ1-5; D may be TRBD1 (6 bases). With 4 bases removed from V and 4 bases from J, the gap between germline ends came to 11 bases. Germline CDR1 and CDR2: MGHRA and YSYEKL. The length of the CDR3 is 14 residues.

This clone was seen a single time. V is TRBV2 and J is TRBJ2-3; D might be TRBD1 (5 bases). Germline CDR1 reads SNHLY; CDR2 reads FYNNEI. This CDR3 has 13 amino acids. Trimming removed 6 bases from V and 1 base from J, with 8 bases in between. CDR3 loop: CASRQGRTDTQYF. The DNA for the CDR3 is TGTGCCAGCAGGCAGGGTCGCACAGATACGCAGTATTTT.

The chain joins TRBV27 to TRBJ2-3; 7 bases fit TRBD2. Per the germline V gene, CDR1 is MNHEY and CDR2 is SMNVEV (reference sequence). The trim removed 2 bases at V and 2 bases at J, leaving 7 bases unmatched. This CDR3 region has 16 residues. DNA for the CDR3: TGTGCCAGCAGTTTAGGTTTAGCGGGTGTCACAGATACGCAGTATTTT. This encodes CASSLGLAGVTDTQYF.

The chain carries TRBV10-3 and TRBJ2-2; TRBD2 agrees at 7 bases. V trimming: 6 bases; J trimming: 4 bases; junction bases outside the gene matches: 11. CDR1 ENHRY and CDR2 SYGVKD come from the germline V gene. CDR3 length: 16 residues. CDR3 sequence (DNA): TGTGCCATCAGGGGGGGGTCAGAGGGCGTCACCGGGGAGCTGTTTTTT. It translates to CAIRGGSEGVTGELFF.

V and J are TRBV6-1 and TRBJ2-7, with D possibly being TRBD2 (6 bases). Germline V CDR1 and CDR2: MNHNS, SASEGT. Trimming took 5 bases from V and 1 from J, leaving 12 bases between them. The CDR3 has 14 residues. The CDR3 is CASSSPGLSYEQYF. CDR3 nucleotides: TGTGCCAGCAGTTCACCGGGACTTTCCTACGAGCAGTACTTC.